These T cell receptor beta chains were read from a single sample in a study of blood T cell repertoires in COVID-19. Clones were read by immunoSEQ multiplex PCR, and TCRdb kept only the in-frame ones, dropping some. The sample contains just over 80,000 clones, 85% to 90% of which appear only once. Sequencing input: PBMCs or T cells enriched from blood (not recorded which). Receptor source: a woman aged 45-59 years with acute COVID-19. CDR3s include the opening cysteine and the closing phenylalanine or tryptophan. Each record gives: clone size, J gene, D gene, V gene, CDR3 DNA, CDR3 protein. A D gene is named only where the DNA matches it firmly. The size of a clone is reported for some rows only, either as once, few or many, or as a class for expanded clones.

. | TRBJ2-3 | TRBD1 | TRBV7-9 | TGTGCCAGCAGCTTGGGCGGGGACAGGCGGTTTCAAGATACGCAGTATTTT | CASSLGGDRRFQDTQYF
. | TRBJ2-7 | TRBD1 | TRBV10-3 | TGTGCCATCAGTGAGCCGACAGGGCTAGTTTCCCCCTACGAGCAGTACTTC | CAISEPTGLVSPYEQYF
. | TRBJ1-3 | . | TRBV15 | TGTGCCACCAGCAGGGACGGGACTTCAGGAAACACCATATATTTT | CATSRDGTSGNTIYF
once | TRBJ1-2 | . | TRBV12-3/TRBV12-4 | TGTGCCAGCAGTTTGCGGGAAGGGGATGGCTACACCTTC | CASSLREGDGYTF
. | TRBJ1-5 | . | TRBV7-9 | TGTGCCAGCAGCACAGATAGCAATCAGCCCCAGCATTTT | CASSTDSNQPQHF
. | TRBJ2-5 | TRBD2 | TRBV29-1 | TGCAGCGTATCCGACCGACTAGCGGGAGTGGAGACCCAGTACTTC | CSVSDRLAGVETQYF
. | TRBJ1-2 | . | TRBV24-1 | TGTGCCACCAGCTCCACATCGTATGGCTACACCTTC | CATSSTSYGYTF
. | TRBJ2-7 | . | TRBV3-1/TRBV3-2 | TGTGCCAGCAGCCAACGGACTCTCTCCTACGAGCAGTACTTC | CASSQRTLSYEQYF
few | TRBJ2-7 | . | TRBV7-9 | TGTGCCAGCAGCTCCACCTACGAGCAGTACTTC | CASSSTYEQYF
. | TRBJ2-3 | . | TRBV10-2 | TGCGCCAGCCGAGACATACTAGCAGGCACAGATACGCAGTATTTT | CASRDILAGTDTQYF
. | TRBJ2-1 | . | TRBV5-8 | TGTGCCAGCAGCTTGGGTGCGGGCTCCTACAATGAGCAGTTCTTC | CASSLGAGSYNEQFF
once | TRBJ1-4 | . | TRBV11-2 | TGTGCCAGCAGCTTAGTTCCGCCAAAACGACAGAGAAATGAAAAACTGTTTTTT | CASSLVPPKRQRNEKLFF
. | TRBJ2-7 | . | TRBV6-5 | TGTGCCAGCACCAGGGGCTCATACTCCTACGAGCAGTACTTC | CASTRGSYSYEQYF
once | TRBJ1-4 | TRBD1 | TRBV4-2 | TGTGCCAGCAGCCCAGTAGGGACAGGGGGGGGGACTAATGAAAAACTGTTTTTT | CASSPVGTGGGTNEKLFF
. | TRBJ2-2 | . | TRBV12-3/TRBV12-4 | TGTGCCAGCAGGCCCCGTGAGTCCGGGGAGCTGTTTTTT | CASRPRESGELFF
. | TRBJ2-1 | . | TRBV24-1 | TGTGCCACCAGTGATTTGCGCGGTTGGGGGCACGAGCAGTTCTTC | CATSDLRGWGHEQFF
. | TRBJ1-6 | TRBD1 | TRBV7-9 | TGTGCCAGCAGCTTAGGACAGGGAGACTCACCCCTCCACTTT | CASSLGQGDSPLHF
. | TRBJ2-3 | TRBD1 | TRBV2 | TGTGCCAGCAATGACCTGACAGGGGTGGGAGATACGCAGTATTTT | CASNDLTGVGDTQYF
. | TRBJ2-1 | TRBD2 | TRBV6-2/TRBV6-3 | TGTGCCAGCAGCCTAGCGGCAGGGCGGTACAATGAGCAGTTCTTC | CASSLAAGRYNEQFF
. | TRBJ2-3 | . | TRBV7-9 | TGTGCCAGCAGCTCTTTCGGGTACACAGATACGCAGTATTTT | CASSSFGYTDTQYF
. | TRBJ2-2 | . | TRBV9 | TGTGCCAGCAGCGTATCGCTAGCGACCACCGGGGAGCTGTTTTTT | CASSVSLATTGELFF
. | TRBJ2-3 | TRBD1 | TRBV27 | TGTGCCAGCATCCGGACCGGGACAGGGAAGACAGATACGCAGTATTTT | CASIRTGTGKTDTQYF
. | TRBJ2-3 | TRBD2 | TRBV5-4 | TGTGCCAGCAGCTTGGTAGGGTCTAGCGGGGGTGTCGCTAGCACAGATACGCAGTATTTT | CASSLVGSSGGVASTDTQYF
. | TRBJ2-1 | TRBD2 | TRBV7-9 | TGTGCCAGCAGCTTCGGACTAGCGGCCTACAATGAGCAGTTCTTC | CASSFGLAAYNEQFF
. | TRBJ1-2 | . | TRBV12-3/TRBV12-4 | TGTGCCAGTAGGCGCCGGGGTTCTGATGGCTACACCTTC | CASRRRGSDGYTF
. | TRBJ2-2 | . | TRBV20-1 | TGCAGTGCAGACTCGGGGGGGGAGCTGTTTTTT | CSADSGGELFF
few | TRBJ1-2 | TRBD1 | TRBV25-1 | TGTGCCAGCAGCCCACAGGGGAACTATGGCTACACCTTC | CASSPQGNYGYTF
once | TRBJ2-5 | TRBD2 | TRBV27 | TGTGCCAGCAGTTTTTTTGAACGGCCTAGCGGCCAAGAGACCCAGTACTTC | CASSFFERPSGQETQYF
few | TRBJ2-7 | TRBD2 | TRBV19 | TGTGCCAGTAGTTTACGACTAGCGGGAGGCCCCGAGCAGTACTTC | CASSLRLAGGPEQYF
. | TRBJ2-2 | TRBD1 | TRBV27 | TGTGCCAGCAGCCGAGACAGGGGGGACACCGGGGAGCTGTTTTTT | CASSRDRGDTGELFF
. | TRBJ2-2 | TRBD2 | TRBV4-1 | TGCGCCAGCAGCCCAATCACTAGCGGGATTTACACCGGGGAGCTGTTTTTT | CASSPITSGIYTGELFF
. | TRBJ1-4 | TRBD1 | TRBV19 | TGTGCCAGTAGGATACCGGGACAGGGGATAGAAAAACTGTTTTTT | CASRIPGQGIEKLFF
. | TRBJ1-5 | TRBD1 | TRBV30 | TGTGCCTGGACCGGACCCGGCAGGGGGACAGGGCCCCAGCATTTT | CAWTGPGRGTGPQHF
once | TRBJ1-3 | TRBD1 | TRBV2 | TGTGCCAGCAGTGTGTGGACAGGAACCCCCGGCATATATTTT | CASSVWTGTPGIYF
. | TRBJ2-7 | . | TRBV5-1 | TGCGCCAGCAGCTTGGAGTTCGCCCAAGTACAAGAGCAGTACTTC | CASSLEFAQVQEQYF
. | TRBJ1-1 | TRBD1 | TRBV5-1 | TGCGCCAGCAGCTTGGGACAGGGGAATGAAGCTTTCTTT | CASSLGQGNEAFF
. | TRBJ1-2 | TRBD1 | TRBV27 | TGTGCCAGCAGTATCGCCCTGACAGGGGGCTCTGTGAGCTATGGCTACACCTTC | CASSIALTGGSVSYGYTF
. | TRBJ1-1 | . | TRBV5-1 | TGCGCCAGTCGCTCCCGGTGGTCGAACACTGAAGCTTTCTTT | CASRSRWSNTEAFF
. | TRBJ1-4 | . | TRBV7-9 | TGTGCCAGCAGCCCGCGAGGGTTTAATGAAAAACTGTTTTTT | CASSPRGFNEKLFF
. | TRBJ2-1 | . | TRBV29-1 | TGCAGCGCCCTAGATAGCAATGAGCAGTTCTTC | CSALDSNEQFF
few | TRBJ1-4 | . | TRBV6-6 | TGTGCCAGCAGTTCGGGGGGGAGCGGTAGAGAAAAACTGTTTTTT | CASSSGGSGREKLFF
. | TRBJ1-4 | TRBD1 | TRBV4-1 | TGCGCCAGCAGCCAAATAGGGGACAGGGGGCGCGAAGAAAAACTGTTTTTT | CASSQIGDRGREEKLFF
. | TRBJ2-7 | . | TRBV15 | TGTGCCACCAGCAGAGCGCGGCCAGCTTACGAGCAGTACTTC | CATSRARPAYEQYF
. | TRBJ2-2 | TRBD2 | TRBV6-4 | TGTGCCAGCAGTGACAACCCCCCATCTAGCGGAGCGAACACCGGGGAGCTGTTTTTT | CASSDNPPSSGANTGELFF
. | TRBJ1-4 | . | TRBV6-1 | TGTGCCAGCAGTGAAGCGGAGGGGGGGAATGAAAAACTGTTTTTT | CASSEAEGGNEKLFF
. | TRBJ2-1 | TRBD2 | TRBV6-2/TRBV6-3 | TGTGCCAGCAGTTACCGAGCGGGAGGGCCGGTTGAGCAGTTCTTC | CASSYRAGGPVEQFF
. | TRBJ1-2 | TRBD1 | TRBV5-5 | TGTGCCAGCAGCTTCGGGACAGGGAACAGCTATGGCTACACCTTC | CASSFGTGNSYGYTF
once | TRBJ2-7 | TRBD2 | TRBV6-6 | TGTGCCAGCAGTCTCGCCCAACTAGCGAGCGGGAGGGGGGGGCAGTACTTC | CASSLAQLASGRGGQYF
. | TRBJ1-2 | . | TRBV7-3 | TGTGCCAGCAGCTTACGGGCAGGGGCCGACTATGGCTACACCTTC | CASSLRAGADYGYTF
. | TRBJ2-7 | . | TRBV9 | TGTGCCAGCAGCGTAGGTAATAGCGGTAGCTCCTACGAGCAGTACTTC | CASSVGNSGSSYEQYF
. | TRBJ1-2 | TRBD1 | TRBV12-3/TRBV12-4 | TGTGCCAGCAGCCTAAACAGGGGCTTGGGCTACACCTTC | CASSLNRGLGYTF
. | TRBJ2-7 | . | TRBV28 | TGTGCCAGCAGTTTCGGGGTGTACGAGCAGTACTTC | CASSFGVYEQYF
. | TRBJ1-2 | TRBD1 | TRBV6-1 | TGTGCCAGCAGTGAATCTGACAGGGTCGATGGCTACACCTTC | CASSESDRVDGYTF
. | TRBJ1-1 | . | TRBV6-1 | TGTGCCAGCAGCGAACTCAACAGGAATTACTTCGCTGAAGCTTTCTTT | CASSELNRNYFAEAFF